Each of the 4 T cell receptor beta chains below was sequenced from the same sample in a study of OX40 agonist ivuxolimab in advanced cancers. Profiled with immunoSEQ multiplex PCR; TCRdb holds only in-frame clones, not every one. The repertoire includes fewer than 80,000 clones, more than 85% of them detected once, and about 1.2% sits in the top ten. This specimen was CD4+ or CD8+ T cells sorted from blood, taken in a trial of the OX40 agonist ivuxolimab. Receptors were obtained from an adult with an advanced solid tumor such as melanoma, head and neck, liver or kidney cancer.

V gene TRBV9 combines with J gene TRBJ2-7; D tentatively fits TRBD1 or TRBD2 (5 bases each). Germline loops: CDR1 SGDLS, CDR2 YYNGEE. V was pared by 3 bases and J by 5 bases, with 12 bases between. This CDR3 region has 13 residues. The CDR3 region has the DNA TGTGCCAGCAGCGCTCCTTCGGGGCACGAGCAGTACTTC. It yields the protein CASSAPSGHEQYF.

The chain couples TRBV10-3 to TRBJ2-1; TRBD2 matches at 7 bases. With V trimmed by 4 bases and J by 1 base, 10 bases remained unmatched. The CDR3 sequence is 17 residues long. The germline V gene has CDR1 ENHRY and CDR2 SYGVKD. CDR3 sequence: CAISVMGGGSSYNEQFF. The DNA for the CDR3 is TGTGCCATCAGTGTGATGGGCGGGGGTAGTTCCTACAATGAGCAGTTCTTC.

V is TRBV19 and J is TRBJ2-1; D is tentatively TRBD1 or TRBD2 (5 bases each). Germline V gene lookup returns CDR1 LNHDA and CDR2 SQIVND (reference sequence). Trimming removed 6 bases at V and 10 bases at J, with 16 bases between. This CDR3 has 13 amino acids. The CDR3, as DNA: TGTGCCAGTAGACTCAGAGGGGTACAGGAGCAGTTCTTC. Protein sequence: CASRLRGVQEQFF.

The chain is built from TRBV2 and TRBJ1-5; no definite D call. This CDR3 contains 13 residues. CDR1 is SNHLY and CDR2 is FYNNEI in the germline V gene. V was shortened by 7 bases and J by 0 bases, with 7 bases between the two germline ends. As DNA, the CDR3 is TGTGCCAGCAAGTTGGGTAGCAATCAGCCCCAGCATTTT. This sequence encodes CASKLGSNQPQHF.